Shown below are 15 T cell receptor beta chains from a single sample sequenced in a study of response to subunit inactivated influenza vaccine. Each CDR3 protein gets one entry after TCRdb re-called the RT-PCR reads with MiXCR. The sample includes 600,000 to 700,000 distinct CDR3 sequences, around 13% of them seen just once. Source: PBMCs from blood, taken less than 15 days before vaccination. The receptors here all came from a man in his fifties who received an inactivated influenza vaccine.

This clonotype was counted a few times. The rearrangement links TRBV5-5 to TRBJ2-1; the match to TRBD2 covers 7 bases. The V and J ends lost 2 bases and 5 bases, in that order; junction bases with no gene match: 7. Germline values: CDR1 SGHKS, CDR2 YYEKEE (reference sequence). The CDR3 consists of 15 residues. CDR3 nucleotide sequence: TGTGCCAGCAGCTTCAGGGAGGGGATGAACAATGAGCAGTTCTTC. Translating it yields CASSFREGMNNEQFF. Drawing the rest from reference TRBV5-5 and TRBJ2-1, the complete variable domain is DAGVTQSPTHLIKTRGQQVTLRCSPISGHKSVSWYQQVLGQGPQFIFQYYEKEERGRGNFPDRFSARQFPNYSSELNVNALLLGDSALYLCASSFREGMNNEQFFGPGTRLTVL.

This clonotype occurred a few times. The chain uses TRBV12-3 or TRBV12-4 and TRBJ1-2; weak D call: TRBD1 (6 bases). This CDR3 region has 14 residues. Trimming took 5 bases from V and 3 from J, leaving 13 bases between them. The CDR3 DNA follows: TGTGCCAGCAGTCCGTCTCAGGGGTACTATGGCTACACCTTC. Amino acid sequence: CASSPSQGYYGYTF.

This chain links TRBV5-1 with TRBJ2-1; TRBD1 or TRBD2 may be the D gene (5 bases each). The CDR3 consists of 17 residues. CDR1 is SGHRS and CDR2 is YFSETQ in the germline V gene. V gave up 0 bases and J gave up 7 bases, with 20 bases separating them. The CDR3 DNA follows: TGCGCCAGCAGCTTGGCCTTCGGGGCGTTGGATTTGAATGAGCAGTTCTTC. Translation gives CASSLAFGALDLNEQFF. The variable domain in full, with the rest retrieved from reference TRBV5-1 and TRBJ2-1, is KAGVTQTPRYLIKTRGQQVTLSCSPISGHRSVSWYQQTPGQGLQFLFEYFSETQRNKGNFPGRFSGRQFSNSRSEMNVSTLELGDSALYLCASSLAFGALDLNEQFFGPGTRLTVL.

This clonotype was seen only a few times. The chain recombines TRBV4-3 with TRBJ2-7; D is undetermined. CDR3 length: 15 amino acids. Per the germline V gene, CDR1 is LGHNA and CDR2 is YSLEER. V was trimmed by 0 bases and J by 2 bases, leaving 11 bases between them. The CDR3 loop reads CASSQEATVAYEQYF. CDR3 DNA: TGCGCCAGCAGCCAAGAGGCAACAGTTGCCTACGAGCAGTACTTC.

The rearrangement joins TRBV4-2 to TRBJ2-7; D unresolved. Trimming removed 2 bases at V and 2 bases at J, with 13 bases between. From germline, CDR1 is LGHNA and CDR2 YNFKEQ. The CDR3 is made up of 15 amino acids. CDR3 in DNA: TGTGCCAGCAGCCAATGGGCCGGAGAAGCCTACGAGCAGTACTTC. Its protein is CASSQWAGEAYEQYF.

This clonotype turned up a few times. DNA of the CDR3: TGTGCCAGCAGCTTCTGGGGATACACAGATACGCAGTATTTT. This sequence encodes CASSFWGYTDTQYF. The V and J genes are TRBV7-2 and TRBJ2-3; no clear D. The CDR3 contains 14 residues. V was shortened by 3 bases and J by 2 bases, with 9 bases between the two germline ends. The germline V gene has CDR1 SGHTA and CDR2 FQGNSA.

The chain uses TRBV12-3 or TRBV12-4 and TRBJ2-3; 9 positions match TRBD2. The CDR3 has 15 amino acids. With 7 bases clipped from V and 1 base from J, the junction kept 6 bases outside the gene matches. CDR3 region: CASTKLAGRTDTQYF. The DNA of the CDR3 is TGTGCCAGCACCAAACTAGCGGGCCGCACAGATACGCAGTATTTT.

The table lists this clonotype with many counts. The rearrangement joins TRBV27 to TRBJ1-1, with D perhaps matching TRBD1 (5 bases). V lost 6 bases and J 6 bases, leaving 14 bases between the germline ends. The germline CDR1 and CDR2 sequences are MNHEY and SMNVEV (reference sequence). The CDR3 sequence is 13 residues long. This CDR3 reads CASRPQGLPEAFF. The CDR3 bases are TGTGCCAGCAGACCCCAGGGTCTCCCTGAAGCTTTCTTT.

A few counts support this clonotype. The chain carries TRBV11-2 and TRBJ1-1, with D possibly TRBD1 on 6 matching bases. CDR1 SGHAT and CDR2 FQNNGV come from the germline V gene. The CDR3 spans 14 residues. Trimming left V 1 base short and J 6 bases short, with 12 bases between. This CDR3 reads CASSLVGGAAEAFF. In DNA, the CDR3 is TGTGCCAGCAGCTTAGTGGGGGGGGCAGCTGAAGCTTTCTTT.

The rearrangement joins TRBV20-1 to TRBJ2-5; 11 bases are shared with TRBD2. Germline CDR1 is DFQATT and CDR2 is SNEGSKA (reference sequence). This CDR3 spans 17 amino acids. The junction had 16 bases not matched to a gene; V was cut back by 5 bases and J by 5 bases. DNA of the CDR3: TGCAGTGCTCTCACTAGCGGGAGAGGAGAAGGAGGGGAGACCCAGTACTTC. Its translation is CSALTSGRGEGGETQYF.

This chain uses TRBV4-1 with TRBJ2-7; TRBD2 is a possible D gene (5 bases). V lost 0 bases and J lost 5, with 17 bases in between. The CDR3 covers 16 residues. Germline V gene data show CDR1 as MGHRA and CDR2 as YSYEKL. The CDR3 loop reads CASSQDGFRGLHEQYF. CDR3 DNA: TGCGCCAGCAGCCAAGATGGGTTCCGGGGTTTGCACGAGCAGTACTTC.

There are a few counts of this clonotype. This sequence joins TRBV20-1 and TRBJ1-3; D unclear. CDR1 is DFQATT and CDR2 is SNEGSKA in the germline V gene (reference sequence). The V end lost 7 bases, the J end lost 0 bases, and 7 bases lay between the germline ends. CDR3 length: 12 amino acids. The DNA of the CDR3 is TGCAGTGTACAAGTCTCTGGAAACACCATATATTTT. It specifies CSVQVSGNTIYF.

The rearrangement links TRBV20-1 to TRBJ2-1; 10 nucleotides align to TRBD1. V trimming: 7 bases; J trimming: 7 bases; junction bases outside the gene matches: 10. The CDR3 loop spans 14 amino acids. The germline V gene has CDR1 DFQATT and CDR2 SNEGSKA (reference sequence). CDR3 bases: TGCAGTGGAAGCGACAGGGGGCTTGGGAATGAGCAGTTCTTC. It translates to CSGSDRGLGNEQFF.

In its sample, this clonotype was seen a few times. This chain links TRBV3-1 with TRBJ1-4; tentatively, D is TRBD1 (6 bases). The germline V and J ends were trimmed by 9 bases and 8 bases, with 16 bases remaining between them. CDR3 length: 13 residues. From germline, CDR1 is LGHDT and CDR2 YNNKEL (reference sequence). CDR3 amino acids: CASSGAGDEKLFF. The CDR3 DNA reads TGTGCCAGTTCGGGGGCAGGGGACGAAAAACTGTTTTTT.

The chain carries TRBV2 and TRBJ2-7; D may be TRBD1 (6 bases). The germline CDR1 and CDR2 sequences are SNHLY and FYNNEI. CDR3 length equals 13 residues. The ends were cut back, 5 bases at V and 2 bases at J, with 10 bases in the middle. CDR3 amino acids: CASSRTVTYEQYF. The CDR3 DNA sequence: TGTGCCAGCAGTAGGACAGTCACCTACGAGCAGTACTTC. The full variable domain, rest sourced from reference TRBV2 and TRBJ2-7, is EPEVTQTPSHQVTQMGQEVILRCVPISNHLYFYWYRQILGQKVEFLVSFYNNEISEKSEIFDDQFSVERPDGSNFTLKIRSTKLEDSAMYFCASSRTVTYEQYFGPGTRLTVT.